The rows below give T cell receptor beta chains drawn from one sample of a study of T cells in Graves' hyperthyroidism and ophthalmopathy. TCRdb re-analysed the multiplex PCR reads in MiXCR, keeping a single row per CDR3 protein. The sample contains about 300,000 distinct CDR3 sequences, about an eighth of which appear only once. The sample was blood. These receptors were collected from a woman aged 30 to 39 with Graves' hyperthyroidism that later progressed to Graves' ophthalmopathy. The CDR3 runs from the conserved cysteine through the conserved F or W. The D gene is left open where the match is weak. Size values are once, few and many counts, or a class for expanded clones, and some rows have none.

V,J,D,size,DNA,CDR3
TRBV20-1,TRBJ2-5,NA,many,TGCAGTGCTAGTTTTGTCGGTCTCCAAGAGACCCAGTACTTC,CSASFVGLQETQYF
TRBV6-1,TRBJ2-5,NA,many,TGTGCCAGCACCCTGACTAGAGACGAGACCCAGTACTTC,CASTLTRDETQYF
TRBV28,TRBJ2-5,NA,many,TGTGCCAGCAGTTTATCGTTCCCCCCCCTCGCAGAGACCCAGTACTTC,CASSLSFPPLAETQYF
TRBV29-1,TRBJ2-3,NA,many,TGCAGCCTCTCTAGATCTAGCACAGATACGCAGTATTTT,CSLSRSSTDTQYF
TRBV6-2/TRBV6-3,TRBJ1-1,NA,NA,TGTGCCAGCAGTGTAGGACTCAGGGAAACTGAAGCTTTCTTT,CASSVGLRETEAFF
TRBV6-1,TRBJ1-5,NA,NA,TGTGCCAGTCGGTCGGTTAGGGGGCCCCAGCATTTT,CASRSVRGPQHF
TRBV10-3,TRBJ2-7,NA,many,TGTGCCATCAGTTTTGGGACTGGCTACGAGCAGTACTTC,CAISFGTGYEQYF
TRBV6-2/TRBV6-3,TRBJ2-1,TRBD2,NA,TGTGCCAGCAGTGGGACTAGCGGGGCTAAATACAATGAGCAGTTCTTC,CASSGTSGAKYNEQFF
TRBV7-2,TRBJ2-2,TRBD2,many,TGTGCCAGCAGCCCTAGCGGGATAAACACCGGGGAGCTGTTTTTT,CASSPSGINTGELFF
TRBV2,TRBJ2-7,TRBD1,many,TGTGCCAGCAGTGAATGGACAGGAACCCCTAACGAGCAGTACTTC,CASSEWTGTPNEQYF
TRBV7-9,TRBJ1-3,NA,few,TGTGCCAGCAGCATTAGTAGCGTAACAGGGCAGCTGACGGGAAACACCATATATTTT,CASSISSVTGQLTGNTIYF
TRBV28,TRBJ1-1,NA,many,TGTGCCAGCGAAAACACGCTAGGCACAGCTGAAGCTTTCTTT,CASENTLGTAEAFF
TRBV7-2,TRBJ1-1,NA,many,TGTGCCAGCAGCTTAGTTGGCACACGATGGGGCACTGAAGCTTTCTTT,CASSLVGTRWGTEAFF
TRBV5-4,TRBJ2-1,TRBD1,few,TGTGCCAGCAGCCAGGACAGGGTTGTAGATGAGCAGTTCTTC,CASSQDRVVDEQFF
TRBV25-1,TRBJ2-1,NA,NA,TGTGCCAGCAGTGAATCCACTAGATTTGATGAGCAGTTCTTC,CASSESTRFDEQFF
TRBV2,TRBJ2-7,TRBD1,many,TGTGCCAAAGAAAAAGGGACAGGGAACGGCGAGCAGTACTTC,CAKEKGTGNGEQYF
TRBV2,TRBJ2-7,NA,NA,TGTGCCAGCAGAACCAGAAGCAGCTCCTACGAGCAGTACTTC,CASRTRSSSYEQYF
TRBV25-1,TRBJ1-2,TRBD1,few,TGTGCCAGCAGTGAATGGACAGGGGGCGCCTATGGCTACACCTTC,CASSEWTGGAYGYTF
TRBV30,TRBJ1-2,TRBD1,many,TGTGCCTGGGACAGGGAAGTCGATGGCTACACCTTC,CAWDREVDGYTF
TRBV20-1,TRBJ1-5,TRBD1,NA,TGCAGTGCTGGTACAGGGGTCAGTCAGCCCCAGCATTTT,CSAGTGVSQPQHF
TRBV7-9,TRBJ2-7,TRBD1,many,TGTGCCAGCAGCTTGACAGGGACCGAGCAGTACTTC,CASSLTGTEQYF
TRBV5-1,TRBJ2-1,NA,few,TGCGCCAGCAAGGGCGGCAGTTCCTACAATGAGCAGTTCTTC,CASKGGSSYNEQFF
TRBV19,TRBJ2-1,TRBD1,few,TGTGCCAGTAGTATCTTGGGACAGGGCTACAATGAGCAGTTCTTC,CASSILGQGYNEQFF
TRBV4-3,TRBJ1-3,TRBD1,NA,TGCGCCAGCAGCCGAGGGACAGGGTCTGGAAACACCATATATTTT,CASSRGTGSGNTIYF
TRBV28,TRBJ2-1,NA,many,TGTGCCAGCACGGCCTCACCTCCCAATGAGCAGTTCTTC,CASTASPPNEQFF
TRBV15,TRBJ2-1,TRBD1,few,TGTGCCACCAGTCCCCGGGACAGGAGATACAATGAGCAGTTCTTC,CATSPRDRRYNEQFF
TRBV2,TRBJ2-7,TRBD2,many,TGTGCCAGCACCTTGCGACTAGCGGGCTCCCTCCACGAGCAGTACTTC,CASTLRLAGSLHEQYF
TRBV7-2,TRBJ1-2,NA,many,TGTGCCAGCAGCTTCAAGGGAGGGGACTACCGCTACACCTTC,CASSFKGGDYRYTF
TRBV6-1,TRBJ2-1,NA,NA,TGTGCCAGCAGCTCGACACAGTACAATGAGCAGTTCTTC,CASSSTQYNEQFF
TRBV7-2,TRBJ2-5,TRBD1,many,TGTGCCAGCAGCTCGACAGGGCTGGAAGAGACCCAGTACTTC,CASSSTGLEETQYF
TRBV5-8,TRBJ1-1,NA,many,TGTGCCAGCAGCCCGAGCCAGTATACGAACACTGAAGCTTTCTTT,CASSPSQYTNTEAFF
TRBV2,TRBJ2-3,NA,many,TGTGCCAGCAGCCTCATTGGGGCAGCAGCTAGCACAGATACGCAGTATTTT,CASSLIGAAASTDTQYF
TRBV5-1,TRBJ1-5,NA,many,TGCGCCAGTTCCGCGGAGGGGCTCGGGCAGCCCCAGCATTTT,CASSAEGLGQPQHF
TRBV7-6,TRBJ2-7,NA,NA,TGTGCCAGCGGTACTGGTAGATTGGACGAGCAGTACTTC,CASGTGRLDEQYF
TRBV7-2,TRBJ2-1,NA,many,TGTGCCAGCAGCCCGAGAGGGCTAGCCCCTGAGCAGTTCTTC,CASSPRGLAPEQFF